This TCR beta chain was sequenced during a study of OX40 agonist ivuxolimab in advanced cancers. With regard to the full study: The costimulatory receptor OX40 (CD134) was targeted by ivuxolimab, a fully human IgG2 agonistic monoclonal antibody. The paper reports the monotherapy dose-escalation portion (N ≈ 50 patients) of the phase I ivuxolimab trial. A male proportion of around 80% and a mean age of about 60 years, ranging from about 20 to 85, were recorded for the dose-escalation cohort. Prior anti-PD-1, anti-PD-L1 or anti-CTLA-4 therapy was permitted, and checkpoint inhibitors had been received by under 50% of dose-escalation patients. Peripheral TCRbeta sequencing was intended to test whether TCR sequence diversity was altered and clonal T-cell expansion was caused by ivuxolimab. Partial responses were achieved by three dose-escalation patients, of whom one had hepatocellular carcinoma and two had cutaneous melanoma. Of the roughly 52 patients in dose escalation, about 19 had hepatocellular carcinoma, around 15 had melanoma, 9 had renal cell carcinoma and 9 had head and neck cancer. Intravenous ivuxolimab was administered to patients every 2 weeks at six dose levels: 0.01, 0.1, 0.3, 1.5, 3 and 10 mg/kg.

Summary of the overall study and its limitations: Which antigens the clonally expanded peripheral T cells were specific for was not determined. After ivuxolimab, CD8+ T cells had more expanded clones than CD4+ T cells on average. In the 0.1-3.0 mg/kg groups, partial responders had among the lowest normalized peripheral clonal expansion, particularly in CD8+ T cells. At doses of 0.1 to 3.0 mg/kg, clonal expansion of both CD4+ and CD8+ T cells in blood was seen between baseline and week 6. Low levels of normalized T-cell clonal expansion were also seen in some patients who did not respond.

The CDR3 spans 12 residues, from the cysteine through the phenylalanine. Only the CDR3 DNA stays, 36 bases, in frame from base 1. Via the germline V gene, CDR1 is SQVTM and CDR2 ANQGSEA. The junction carries 7 bases between V and J, which are trimmed by 7 bases and 0 bases respectively. For sequencing of the TCRbeta CDR3 region, genomic DNA was extracted from the sorted cells. The immunoSEQ Assay was used for sequencing of TCRbeta CDR3 regions. TCRdb mirrors the immuneACCESS table, restricted to in-frame sequences. Some clones are absent from its copies; in checked studies, under half trace to an unresolved V gene, and the reason for the others is unknown. Within this sample are around 50,000 clones, with under 85% of them counted one time only. Together, the top ten hold 2.5% to 3.5% of the sample. A note on this clone: What antigen it recognizes has not been identified. Per-nucleotide qualities are absent, and no much larger clonotype sits a single base away.

The trial excluded patients who had a history of autoimmune disease or who were on systemic immunosuppression. Peripheral blood for TCR sequencing was collected from all dose cohorts at baseline, on cycle 4 day 1, and on cycle 7 day 1. Samples came from an open-label, multicenter, first-in-human phase I dose-escalation trial of ivuxolimab. Adults with locally advanced or metastatic melanoma, renal cell, hepatocellular, or head and neck squamous cell carcinoma were enrolled in the trial. CD4+ and CD8+ T cells were sorted separately from peripheral blood before TCR sequencing. This chain joins TRBV29-1 to TRBJ2-1; a tentative D match to TRBD1 spans 5 bases. This clonotype was sampled from an adult with an advanced solid tumor such as melanoma, head and neck, liver or kidney cancer. The source material was CD4+ or CD8+ T cells sorted from blood, sampled in a trial of the OX40 agonist ivuxolimab. The encoded CDR3 is CSGDSSYNEQFF. The DNA sequence is given as TGCAGCGGTGACAGCTCCTACAATGAGCAGTTCTTC.